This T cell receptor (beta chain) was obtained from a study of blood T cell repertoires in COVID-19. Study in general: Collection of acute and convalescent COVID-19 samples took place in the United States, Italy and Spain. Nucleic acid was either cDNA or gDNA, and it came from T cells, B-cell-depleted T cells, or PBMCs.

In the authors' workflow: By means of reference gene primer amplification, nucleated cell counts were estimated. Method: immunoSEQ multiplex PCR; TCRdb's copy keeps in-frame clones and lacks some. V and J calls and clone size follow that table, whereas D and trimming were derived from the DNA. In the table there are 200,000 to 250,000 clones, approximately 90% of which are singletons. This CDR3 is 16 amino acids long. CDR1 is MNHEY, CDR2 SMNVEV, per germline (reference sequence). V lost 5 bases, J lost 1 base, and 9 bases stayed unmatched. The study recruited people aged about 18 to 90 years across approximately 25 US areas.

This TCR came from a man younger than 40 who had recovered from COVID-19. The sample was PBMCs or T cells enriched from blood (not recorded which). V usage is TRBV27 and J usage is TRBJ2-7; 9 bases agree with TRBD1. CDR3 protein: CASSTQWDRESYEQYF. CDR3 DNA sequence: TGTGCCAGCAGTACACAGTGGGACAGGGAATCCTACGAGCAGTACTTC.